This TCR beta chain was retrieved from a study of early T cells in non-severe SARS-CoV-2 infection. Study-wide results and limits: Clonotype matching in VDJdb favored anti-spike CD8 responses and did not capture private and CD4 specificities.

TCRdb re-analysed the 5' RACE reads in MiXCR, keeping a single row per CDR3 protein. The repertoire consists of 55,000 to 65,000 distinct CDR3 sequences, with 10% to 13% occurring once and the leading ten covering around 6%. This clonotype occurred many times. As yet, its antigen is unknown. CDR1 MNHEY and CDR2 SVGEGT come from the germline V gene. J was trimmed by 5 bases and V by 5 bases; bases with no gene match: 7. The CDR3 sequence is 15 residues long. V gene TRBV6-2 or TRBV6-3 combines with J gene TRBJ2-7; TRBD1 matches 12 bases. Material: whole blood. The clonotype originates from an adult who was a healthcare worker with PCR-confirmed SARS-CoV-2 infection or an uninfected control (not recorded which). The chain's CDR3 is CASSAPGQGANEQYF. The CDR3 coding sequence is TGTGCCAGCAGTGCGCCGGGACAGGGGGCGAACGAGCAGTACTTC.